This T cell receptor beta chain stems from a study of response to subunit inactivated influenza vaccine. This clonotype occurred many times. The antigen is not known. Deletions cut 4 bases from V and 1 base from J, with 11 bases between. Germline V CDR1 and CDR2: MNHEY, SMNVEV (reference sequence). This CDR3 comprises 14 residues. One entry per CDR3 protein results from TCRdb running MiXCR on the RT-PCR reads. The data hold approximately 680,000 distinct CDR3 sequences, with about 15% observed a single time. Study findings and constraints: Few additional T cells are recruited per seasonal influenza vaccination, authors suggested.

The source material was PBMCs from blood, sampled 11 to 12 days after vaccination. This clonotype was obtained from a man aged 50 or older who received an inactivated influenza vaccine. The chain combines TRBV27 with TRBJ2-7; perhaps TRBD2 as D (7 bases). CDR3 in DNA: TGTGCCAGCAGTTGGGGGGGCAGGTCCTACGAGCAGTACTTC. Translating it yields CASSWGGRSYEQYF.